This T cell receptor (beta chain) was sequenced in a study of a mutant IDH1 vaccine in newly diagnosed glioma. About the research overall: The vaccination schedule gave patients eight doses in weeks 1, 3, 5, 7, 11, 15, 19 and 23. An approximately 60% male, about 38% female split and a mean age of 40.4 years characterized treated patients. Those enrolled had earlier been treated with radiotherapy, temozolomide, or both, mostly both.

TCRdb's copy holds only in-frame clones and misses some; the assay was immunoSEQ multiplex PCR. This sample has around 78,000 clones, with approximately 85% found just once. Study-wide points: Pseudoprogression appeared unlinked to shifts in leading peripheral T cell clonotypes.

This clone has only one observation. Its antigen is still unknown. Per germline, CDR1 ENHRY and CDR2 SYGVKD. The J segment lost 5 bases and the V segment lost 4 bases, leaving 7 bases of the junction unmatched. This CDR3 contains 14 residues. Stated time point: week 23, last vaccination. Alongside topical imiquimod, each dose of vaccine comprised 300 ug of mutant IDH1 20-mer peptide. This clonotype was sampled from a man younger than 40 with glioma. Some clones in this sample may be carry-over from other donors' samples. Source: PBMCs, taken from a glioma patient whose treatment included an IDH1 peptide vaccine. J is TRBJ2-7 and V is TRBV10-3; 8 bases are shared with TRBD1. The CDR3 DNA reads TGTGCCATCAGTGCTGAGACAGGGGCCAACGAGCAGTACTTC. It translates to CAISAETGANEQYF.